The present T cell receptor (beta chain) was sequenced within a study of cytomegalovirus exposure and HLA in healthy donors (dated by TCRdb to 2016 to 2017). Concerning the study at large: An earlier analysis of approximately 600 of the donors reported 276 Gb of sequence data and 100 million to 130 million unique TCR beta sequences from about 200 million T cells. Among about 410 genotyped donors of the cohort, an average of around 240,000 unique TCR beta nucleotide sequences was sequenced per donor, of which 15% to 20% were non-productive. All discovery cohort repertoires had been generated using a single sequencing platform. In a later analysis, previously published TCR beta repertoires from 550 to 750 donors were re-analyzed and high-resolution HLA genotyping was added so that TCR occurrence patterns could be studied. The study aimed to test whether signatures of past pathogen exposure could be identified by cataloging public T cell receptors. In a later genetic analysis, genome-wide SNP genotypes for 398 of the 666 donors were used, and that subset was treated as a discovery cohort. Roughly five DR-DQ haplotypes were handled as single units for association and clustering, since linkage in the cohort was strong. To predict cytomegalovirus infection status, the study combined high-throughput TCR immunosequencing, statistical association of individual TCRs with disease status, and machine learning. The genetic ancestry cluster associated with self-reported Caucasian donors included around four fifths of the roughly 400 genotyped donors. Donor age, sex, ethnicity and CMV serostatus were compiled together with the repertoire data. Along with the approximately 620-subject first cohort, a separate validation cohort of around 110 different subjects was used. Approximately 310 gigabases of sequencing data and around 80 million unique TCR sequences made up an early release that covered some 640 HLA-typed donors. The number of typed donors differed by locus: roughly 629-640 for A, B, C, DRB1 and DQB1; approximately 540 for DQA1; around 610 for DPA1; and some 450 for DPB1. The study used immunosequencing to profile the T cell repertoires of 600 to 850 subjects and linked those repertoires to cytomegalovirus serostatus. HLA typing included class I and class II loci at four-digit resolution. To decide whether each TCR beta V gene segment behaved as functional or pseudogenic, an earlier analysis of nearly 600 of the donors relied on high-throughput TCR beta sequencing. In the later analysis, no new phenotypic data were used to find candidate immune exposures; instead, reliance was placed on TCR beta sequences and their occurrence across donors. Overall study outcomes, separate from this receptor: Across donors, most TCR sequences were observed very rarely, whereas some public TCRs were present in many individuals. Because counts were too low, seventeen rarely observed V segments, including chromosome 9 orphons, were left out of the earlier analysis of approximately 580 of the donors. A later genetic analysis associated a missense DCLRE1C variant with V-gene and J-gene trimming of TCR beta chains, and an independent cohort replicated the association. A later analysis found that TCR association rates varied across HLA loci, with DRB1 alleles showing the most associated TCRs and HLA-C alleles the fewest. In a later analysis, HLA-associated TCR beta chains showed more clonal expansion and lower generation probabilities than non-associated chains that were equally common. Cytomegalovirus status was reported to be diagnosed by the classifier with high specificity and sensitivity in both the original and validation cohorts. A further reported finding was that TCR beta sequences accurately predicted the HLA-A and HLA-B alleles for most subjects in the first cohort. Specific HLA alleles were associated with 15,000 to 20,000 TCR beta sequences at a false discovery rate of 0.05 in a later analysis. A cluster of highly shared sequence variants was judged likely to represent a technical artifact of the sequencing pipeline. In this cohort, only TCR beta chains were sequenced, and detectable features were limited by the absence of alpha or paired-chain data. Some IMGT-functional V segments, including TRBV6-2 and TRBV6-3, could not be distinguished by the 87-base-pair reads and were therefore excluded. According to the authors, the approach could potentially be generalized to other disease states and immunological phenotypes. In an earlier analysis of around 500 of the donors, most TCR beta V segments appeared in productive rearrangements about 90% or about 30% of the time, broadly matching IMGT annotations. In a later analysis, several top co-occurrence clusters were reported to appear linked to parvovirus B19, influenza, CMV and Epstein-Barr virus. Linkage disequilibrium might explain the correlated functional status among segregating V segments, but an unknown experimental factor could not be excluded. The study gave a list of over 150 TCR beta chains associated with cytomegalovirus. Because HLA typing was missing for some donors at each locus, association tests included only the typed subset. Immune exposure information for the cohort was limited to CMV serostatus. A later genetic analysis reported fewer N-insertions in productive TCRs among donors in an Asian-associated ancestry cluster than the roughly 620-donor mean. Most CMV-associated TCR beta chains appeared to be HLA-restricted in a later analysis, and the HLA associations seemed to be driven largely by CMV exposure. In vitro tests confirmed that a few of the cytomegalovirus-associated TCR beta chains recognize cytomegalovirus antigens. When HLA alleles, especially DR and DQ, strongly co-occurred, attributing TCR associations to individual alleles was difficult. Roughly uniform sequencing depth across donors was assumed in presence/absence analyses, although this assumption may not hold.

For CDR1 and CDR2, the germline V gene (reference sequence) lists MNHEY and SMNVEV. Including cysteine and phenylalanine, the CDR3 has 15 amino acids. Of all the DNA, just the CDR3 is kept, 45 bases in frame from base 1. Trimming removed 8 bases from V and 4 bases from J; the gene matches leave 9 bases unexplained. The library was prepared using the immunoSEQ multiplex PCR assay. The multiplex PCR relied on a mix of 60 forward primers for TCR Vbeta segments and 13 reverse primers for TCR Jbeta segments. Amplification of the CDR3 region of rearranged TCR beta genes was performed with a multiplex PCR assay on genomic DNA. The Illumina HiSeq System was used to sequence the amplified TCR beta libraries as 87-base-pair reads. The authors' pipeline ran thus. A later analysis counted about 82 million unique TCR beta chains across the roughly 700 repertoires, and roughly 9.9 million of these chains were shared by at least two donors. Raw reads were error-corrected and collapsed into unique sequences by a nearest-neighbor algorithm in which closely related sequences were merged to remove PCR and sequencing errors. V, D and J gene segments were assigned by aligning CDR3 sequences to IMGT reference sequences. Each retained sequence needed at least a six-nucleotide match to both a V gene segment and a J gene segment. Rearrangements were classified as productive when the CDR3 lacked stop codons and remained in frame with V and J, and all other rearrangements were classified as non-productive. Following IMGT convention, CDR3 was defined as the stretch from the second conserved V-encoded cysteine up to the conserved J-encoded phenylalanine. The earlier analysis of a few hundred of the donors excluded sequences that lacked an unambiguous match to a single V gene segment. In an earlier analysis of a few hundred of the donors, V segments were called functional above 56.7% productive rearrangements and were called segregating when the between-donor standard deviation exceeded 5%. To diagnose cytomegalovirus status from the catalog of TCR beta chain sequences, a statistical classification framework was built. V and J gene assignment, in a later analysis, came from comparing TCR nucleotide sequences with IMGT/GENE-DB human TR gene sequences. In a later analysis, CDR3 sequences and most-parsimonious VDJ recombination scenarios were assigned using the TCRdist pipeline. In a later analysis, each TCR beta chain was defined by its CDR3 amino acid sequence together with its V-gene family, and reads without a unique V-gene family were excluded. A later analysis removed 592 highly shared, low-generation-probability nucleotide sequences to deal with suspected cross-contamination and a sequencing artifact. A later analysis calculated a clonal expansion index for each public chain from normalized within-repertoire ranks of inferred template counts. In a later analysis, generation probabilities were computed using a VDJ recombination model fitted to out-of-frame rearrangements, and the results were checked against IGoR. In a later analysis, hypergeometric tests were used to score TCR-TCR, TCR-HLA and TCR-CMV co-occurrence, with a repertoire-size bias correction applied to TCR pairs. To estimate false discovery rates, a later analysis permuted the HLA or CMV assignments 20 times. A later analysis grouped co-occurring TCRs with DBSCAN, adding TCRdist sequence similarity when clustering within HLA-allele-positive subsets. Repertoires with fewer than 30,000 or more than 120,000 public chains were left out of co-occurrence clustering, as were about 5 repertoires with anomalous nucleotide sharing. TCRdb provides this immuneACCESS table in a form limited to in-frame rearrangements. Some clones are lacking; in checked studies, under half of them reflect an unresolved V gene, and why the rest are absent is not known. V, J and clone size were drawn from that table, and D and trimming were deduced from the DNA. This sample is represented by around 140,000 clones; approximately 82% of them were singletons. Around 3.2% of the sample belongs to the ten largest clones.

Points on this clone: The antigen this receptor binds is unknown. No base quality values were provided; no much bigger clone lies one nucleotide off.

The cohort was made up of roughly 670 healthy bone marrow donors. At the time of sampling, all cohort members were nominally healthy, though unrecorded immune exposures were likely present. The donor was CMV seronegative and was included in the group of about 400 seronegative cohort members. A peripheral blood sample was collected from each donor, and TCR beta sequencing was performed on peripheral blood mononuclear cells. Genomic DNA was extracted from the blood cell samples with the Qiagen DNeasy Blood Extraction Kit. What was sequenced was PBMCs. This sequence originates from a man aged 40-55 years in good health and CMV-seronegative. The sequence joins TRBV27 to TRBJ2-3, and 10 bases in between align with TRBD1. Here is the DNA: TGTGCCAGCCGGACCGGGACAGGGGTTCCAGATACGCAGTATTTT. It specifies CASRTGTGVPDTQYF.